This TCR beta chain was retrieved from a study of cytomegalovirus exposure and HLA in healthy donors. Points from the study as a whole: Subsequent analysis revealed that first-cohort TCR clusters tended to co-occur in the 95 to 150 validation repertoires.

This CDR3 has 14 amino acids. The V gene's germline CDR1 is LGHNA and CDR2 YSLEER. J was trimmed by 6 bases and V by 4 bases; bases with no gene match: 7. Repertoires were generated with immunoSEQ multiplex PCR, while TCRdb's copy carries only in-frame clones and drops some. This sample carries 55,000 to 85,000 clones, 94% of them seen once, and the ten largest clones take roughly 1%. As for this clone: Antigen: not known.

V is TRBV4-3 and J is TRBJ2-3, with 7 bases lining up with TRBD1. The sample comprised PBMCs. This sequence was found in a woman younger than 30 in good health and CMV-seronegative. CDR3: CASSPGTASDTQYF. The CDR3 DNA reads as TGCGCCAGCAGCCCCGGGACAGCTAGCGATACGCAGTATTTT.